The 14 T cell receptor beta chains reported below all come from one sample, sequenced in a study of T cells in Graves' hyperthyroidism and ophthalmopathy. Using RNA transcripts as the source, TCR beta CDR3 regions were amplified. The HTBI primer set drove a first-round RT-PCR of the TCR CDR3. TCRdb re-derived calls from the multiplex PCR reads in MiXCR, one entry per CDR3 protein. The top ten hold roughly 17% of the sample, which has over 700,000 distinct CDR3 sequences, approximately 18% seen once. Source material: blood. These TCRs come from a woman aged 45 to 65 with Graves' hyperthyroidism that later progressed to Graves' ophthalmopathy.

The V call is TRBV9, the J call TRBJ1-1; 7 bases align to TRBD1. The V gene end was trimmed by 3 bases and the J gene end by 5 bases; junction bases not matched to a gene: 13. The CDR3 consists of 16 residues. Germline V gene lookup returns CDR1 SGDLS and CDR2 YYNGEE. Here the CDR3 reads CASSASGGAGGTEAFF. The CDR3 DNA is TGTGCCAGCAGCGCCTCCGGTGGTGCAGGGGGAACTGAAGCTTTCTTT.

The J gene is TRBJ2-7, the V gene TRBV11-2; 11 nucleotides align to TRBD2. J gave up 2 bases and V 4 bases, and 7 bases lay outside the gene matches. The CDR3 runs 16 residues. Germline CDR1 is SGHAT and CDR2 is FQNNGV. In DNA, the CDR3 is TGTGCCAGCAGCTCAGCACTAGCGGGGGAAACCTACGAGCAGTACTTC. Protein product: CASSSALAGETYEQYF.

The V and J genes are TRBV6-5 and TRBJ1-2; no definite D call. Germline values: CDR1 MNHEY, CDR2 SVGAGI. This CDR3 region has 16 residues. The V gene lost 1 base and the J gene lost 4 bases, with 16 bases spanning the gap. The CDR3, as DNA: TGTGCCAGCAGTTACTTTCCAGGAAATGGTGGCTATGGCTACACCTTC. It yields the protein CASSYFPGNGGYGYTF.

Note on this clonotype: A clone one base away is much larger, so this may be a read error. This sequence joins TRBV7-3 and TRBJ2-5; D possibly matches TRBD1 or TRBD2 (6 bases each). Germline V gene lookup returns CDR1 SGHTA and CDR2 FQGTGA. This CDR3 contains 17 residues. Between the trimmed V and J ends, which lost 1 base and 3 bases, there was a span of 18 bases. The CDR3 loop is CASSLKRLWGAEETQYF. The CDR3 DNA is TGTGCCAGCAGCTTAAAGCGGTTGTGGGGGGCGGAAGAGACCCAGTACTTC.

V is TRBV10-3 and J is TRBJ2-2; D gene ambiguous. Germline CDR1 reads ENHRY; CDR2 reads SYGVKD. V was cut by 6 bases and J by 0 bases, with 8 bases left in between. The CDR3 extends over 14 amino acids. The DNA of the CDR3 is TGTGCCATCAGGAGCGTGACGAACACCGGGGAGCTGTTTTTT. Residues: CAIRSVTNTGELFF.

The chain recombines TRBV5-5 with TRBJ1-1; 8 bases are a match to TRBD1. The V gene end was trimmed by 3 bases and the J gene end by 0 bases; junction bases not matched to a gene: 7. CDR1 SGHKS and CDR2 YYEKEE come from the germline V gene (reference sequence). The CDR3 extends over 16 amino acids. CDR3 in DNA: TGTGCCAGCAGCTCGCGGACAGGGTTCATGAACACTGAAGCTTTCTTT. This codes for CASSSRTGFMNTEAFF.

The chain joins TRBV9 to TRBJ1-5; 11 nucleotides line up with TRBD1. The CDR3 has 15 residues. The V gene end was trimmed by 3 bases and the J gene end by 5 bases; junction bases not matched to a gene: 4. Germline V CDR1 and CDR2: SGDLS, YYNGEE. In DNA form, the CDR3 reads TGTGCCAGCAGCGCGGGACAGGGGGACTATCAGCCCCAGCATTTT. Amino acids: CASSAGQGDYQPQHF. The full variable domain, completed using reference TRBV9 and TRBJ1-5, is DSGVTQTPKHLITATGQRVTLRCSPRSGDLSVYWYQQSLDQGLQFLIQYYNGEERAKGNILERFSAQQFPDLHSELNLSSLELGDSALYFCASSAGQGDYQPQHFGDGTRLSIL.

The chain recombines TRBV25-1 with TRBJ2-7; the D gene is possibly TRBD2 (7 bases). V was shortened by 1 base and J by 5 bases, with 9 bases between the two germline ends. The CDR3 length is 13 residues. Germline-derived CDR1 and CDR2 are MGHDK and SYGVNS. The DNA for the CDR3 is TGTGCCAGCAGTGAATGGGGGGGCGACGAGCAGTACTTC. Its translation: CASSEWGGDEQYF.

This clonotype has ten or more counts. The rearrangement links TRBV2 to TRBJ1-1, with TRBD1 as a possible D gene (5 bases). V lost 9 bases and J 5 bases, leaving 16 bases between the germline ends. This CDR3 contains 13 residues. The germline V gene encodes CDR1 SNHLY and CDR2 FYNNEI. CDR3 protein: CASNQGAVTEAFF. Written as DNA, the CDR3 is TGTGCCAGTAACCAGGGAGCGGTGACTGAAGCTTTCTTT.

The CDR3 here is CASSTSGTVYGYTF. CDR3 nucleotide sequence: TGTGCCAGTAGTACCTCCGGGACAGTCTATGGCTACACCTTC. The rearrangement links TRBV19 to TRBJ1-2; 7 bases align to TRBD1. The CDR3 is 14 amino acids. Germline trimming cut 4 bases from V and 4 bases from J; bases unmatched to any gene: 6. In germline, CDR1 is LNHDA, CDR2 SQIVND (reference sequence).

This clonotype was observed a single time. This chain uses TRBV5-5 with TRBJ2-1; D ambiguous. The CDR3 runs 15 residues. Deletions cut 0 bases from V and 10 bases from J, with 17 bases between. Germline V gene lookup returns CDR1 SGHKS and CDR2 YYEKEE (reference sequence). The CDR3: CASSLAADLQLEQFF. For the CDR3, the DNA is TGTGCCAGCAGCTTGGCGGCAGACCTACAATTGGAGCAGTTCTTC.

This clonotype was recorded a few times. This rearrangement joins TRBV7-3 to TRBJ2-1, with 11 nucleotides matching TRBD2. The CDR3 runs to 15 residues. Germline loops: CDR1 SGHTA, CDR2 FQGTGA. V lost 6 bases, J lost 6 bases, and 7 bases stayed unmatched. CDR3 sequence: CASSRGLAGRNEQFF. CDR3 DNA: TGTGCCAGCAGTCGAGGACTAGCGGGCCGCAATGAGCAGTTCTTC.

This clonotype came up a few times. The chain joins TRBV6-1 to TRBJ2-1; perhaps TRBD1 as D (5 bases). The CDR3 has 14 residues. The V gene's germline CDR1 is MNHNS and CDR2 SASEGT. Trimming removed 5 bases at V and 7 bases at J, with 15 bases between. This CDR3 reads CASSPDTPGNEQFF. The CDR3 DNA is TGTGCCAGCAGTCCGGACACCCCTGGGAATGAGCAGTTCTTC.

The chain is built from TRBV10-3 and TRBJ1-1; TRBD1 is a possible D gene (6 bases). Deletions cut 6 bases from V and 1 base from J, with 15 bases between. CDR1 ENHRY and CDR2 SYGVKD come from the germline V gene. The CDR3 is 15 amino acids. The CDR3 loop reads CAISRGHARNTEAFF. The CDR3 coding sequence is TGTGCCATCAGCCGGGGACACGCGCGGAACACTGAAGCTTTCTTT.